This T cell receptor (beta chain) was recorded in a study of regulatory T cells in long-lasting Graves disease. Study-level results: TRBV28, TRBJ1-2 and TRBJ2-5 were favored in persistent disease.

This clonotype occurred many times. What it recognizes is unknown. Specified time point: newly diagnosed GD, antithyroid drugs for less than 3 months. Preparation of the TCR library used RNA extracted from PBMCs. Peripheral blood, roughly 10 milliliters of it, was drawn into EDTA tubes. To make TCR beta libraries, researchers used iRepertoire HTBI primers and Arm-PCR of CDR3 regions. TCRdb redid the calling of the multiplex PCR reads with MiXCR, one entry per CDR3 protein. The profile covers hundreds of thousands of distinct CDR3 sequences, with roughly 15% appearing a single time and around 18% taken by the ten largest. The CDR3 runs to 14 residues. V was trimmed by 3 bases and J by 1 base, leaving 10 bases between them. This same sample was also part of a study on T cells in Graves' hyperthyroidism and ophthalmopathy. According to that study: Using the HTBI primer set, a first-round RT-PCR was run on the TCR CDR3.

The chain combines TRBV12-3 or TRBV12-4 with TRBJ2-7; D is perhaps TRBD1 (6 bases). The sequencing used peripheral blood mononuclear cells (PBMCs), collected at new diagnosis, from a patient treated with antithyroid drugs. The origin of this receptor is a woman aged 30 to 39 with Graves disease. CDR3 sequence: CASSFLDRSYEQYF. CDR3 bases: TGTGCCAGCAGTTTCCTTGACAGGTCCTACGAGCAGTACTTC.